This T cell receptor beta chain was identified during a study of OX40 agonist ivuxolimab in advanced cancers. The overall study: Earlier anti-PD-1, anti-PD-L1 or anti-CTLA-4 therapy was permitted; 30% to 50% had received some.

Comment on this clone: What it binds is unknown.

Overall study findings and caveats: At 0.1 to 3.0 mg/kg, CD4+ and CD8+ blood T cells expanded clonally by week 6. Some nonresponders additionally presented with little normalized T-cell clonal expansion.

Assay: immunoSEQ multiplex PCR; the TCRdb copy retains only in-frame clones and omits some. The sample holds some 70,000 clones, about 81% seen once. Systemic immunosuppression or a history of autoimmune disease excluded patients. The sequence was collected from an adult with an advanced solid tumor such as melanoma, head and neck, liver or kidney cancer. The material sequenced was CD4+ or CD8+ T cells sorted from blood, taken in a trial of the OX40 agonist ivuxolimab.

In DNA form, the CDR3 reads TGCGCCAGCAGTCAATTTTGTGGACAGGGGGCTCTGGGAAACACCATATATTTT. As protein: CASSQFCGQGALGNTIYF. The V call is TRBV23-1, the J call TRBJ1-3, with 11 bases lining up with TRBD1. TRBV23-1 is recorded as an ORF, its role being uncertain. The CDR3 length is 18 residues. The ends lost 1 base at V and 4 bases at J; junction bases unmatched: 9.